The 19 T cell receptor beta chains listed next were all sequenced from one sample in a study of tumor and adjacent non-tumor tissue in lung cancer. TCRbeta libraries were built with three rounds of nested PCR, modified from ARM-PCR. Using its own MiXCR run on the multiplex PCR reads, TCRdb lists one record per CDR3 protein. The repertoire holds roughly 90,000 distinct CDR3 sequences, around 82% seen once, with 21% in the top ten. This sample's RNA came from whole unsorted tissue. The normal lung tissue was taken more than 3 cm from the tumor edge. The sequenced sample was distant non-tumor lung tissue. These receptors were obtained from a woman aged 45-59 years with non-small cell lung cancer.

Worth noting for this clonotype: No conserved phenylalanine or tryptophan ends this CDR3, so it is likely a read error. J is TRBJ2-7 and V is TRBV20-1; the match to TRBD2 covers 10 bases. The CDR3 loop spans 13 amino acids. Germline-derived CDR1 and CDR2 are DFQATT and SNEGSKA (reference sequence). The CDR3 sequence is CRASPSGSYEQYS. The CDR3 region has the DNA TGCAGAGCTAGTCCTAGCGGGAGCTACGAGCAGTACTCC.

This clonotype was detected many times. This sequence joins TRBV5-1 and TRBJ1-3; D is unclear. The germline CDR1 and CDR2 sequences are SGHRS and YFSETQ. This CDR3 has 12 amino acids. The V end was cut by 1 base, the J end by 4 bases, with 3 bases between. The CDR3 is CASSLSGNTIYF. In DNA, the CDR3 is TGCGCCAGCAGCTTGTCCGGAAACACCATATATTTT.

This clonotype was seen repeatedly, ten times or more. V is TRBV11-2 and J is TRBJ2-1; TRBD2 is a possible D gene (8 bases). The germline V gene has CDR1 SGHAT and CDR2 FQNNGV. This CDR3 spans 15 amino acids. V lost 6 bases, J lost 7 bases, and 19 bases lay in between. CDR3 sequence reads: CASSFGRGRWNEQFF. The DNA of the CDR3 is TGTGCCAGCAGTTTCGGGAGGGGGCGGTGGAATGAGCAGTTCTTC.

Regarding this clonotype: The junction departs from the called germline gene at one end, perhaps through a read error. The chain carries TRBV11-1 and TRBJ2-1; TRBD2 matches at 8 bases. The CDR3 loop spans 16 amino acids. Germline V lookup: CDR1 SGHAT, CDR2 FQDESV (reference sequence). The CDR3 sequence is CANSLHGASGFGEQFF. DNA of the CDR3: TGTGCCAACAGCCTACACGGGGCTAGCGGGTTTGGTGAGCAGTTCTTC. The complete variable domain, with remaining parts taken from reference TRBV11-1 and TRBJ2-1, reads EAEVAQSPRYKITEKSQAVAFWCDPISGHATLYWYRQILGQGPELLVQFQDESVVDDSQLPKDRFSAERLKGVDSTLKIQPAELGDSAMYLCANSLHGASGFGEQFFGPGTRLTVL.

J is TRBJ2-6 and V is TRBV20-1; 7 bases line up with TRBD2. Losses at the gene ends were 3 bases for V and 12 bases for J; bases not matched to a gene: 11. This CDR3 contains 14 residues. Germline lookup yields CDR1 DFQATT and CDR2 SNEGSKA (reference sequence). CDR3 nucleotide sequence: TGCAGTGCTAGGTCGGGGGGTGAGGTCAGCGTCCTGACTTTC. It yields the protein CSARSGGEVSVLTF.

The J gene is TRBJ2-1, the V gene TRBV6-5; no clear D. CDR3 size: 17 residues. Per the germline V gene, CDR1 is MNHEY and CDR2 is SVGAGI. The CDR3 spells CDTSYSFAPSSYNEQFF. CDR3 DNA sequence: TGTGACACCAGTTACTCCTTTGCCCCCAGTTCCTACAATGAGCAGTTCTTC.

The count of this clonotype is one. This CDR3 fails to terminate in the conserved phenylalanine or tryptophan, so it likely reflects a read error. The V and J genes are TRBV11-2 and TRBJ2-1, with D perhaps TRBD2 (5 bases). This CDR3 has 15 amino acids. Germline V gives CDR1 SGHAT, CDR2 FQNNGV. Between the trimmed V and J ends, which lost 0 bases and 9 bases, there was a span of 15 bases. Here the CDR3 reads CASSLEDSERAEQFL. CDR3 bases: TGTGCCAGCAGCTTAGAAGATAGCGAGAGGGCTGAGCAGTTCCTC.

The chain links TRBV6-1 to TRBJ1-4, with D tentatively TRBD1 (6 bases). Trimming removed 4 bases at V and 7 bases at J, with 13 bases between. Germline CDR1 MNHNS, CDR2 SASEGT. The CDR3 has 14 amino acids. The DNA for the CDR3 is TGTGCCAGCAGTGTGAGGGGGAGGAGTGAAAAACTGTTTTTT. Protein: CASSVRGRSEKLFF.

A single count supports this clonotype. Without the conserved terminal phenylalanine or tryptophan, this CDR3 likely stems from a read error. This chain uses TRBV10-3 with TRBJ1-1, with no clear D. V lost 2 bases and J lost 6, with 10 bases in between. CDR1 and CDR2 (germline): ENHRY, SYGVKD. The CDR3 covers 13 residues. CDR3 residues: CAISEQGGPEAFL. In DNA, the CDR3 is TGTGCCATCAGTGAGCAAGGTGGCCCTGAAGCTTTCCTT.

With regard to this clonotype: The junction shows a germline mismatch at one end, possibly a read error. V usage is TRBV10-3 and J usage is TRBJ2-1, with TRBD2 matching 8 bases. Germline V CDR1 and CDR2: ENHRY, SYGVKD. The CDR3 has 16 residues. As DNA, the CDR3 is TGTGCCATCGGTGAGACTAAAGCGGGAGCCCTGTATGAGCAGTTCTTC. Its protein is CAIGETKAGALYEQFF.

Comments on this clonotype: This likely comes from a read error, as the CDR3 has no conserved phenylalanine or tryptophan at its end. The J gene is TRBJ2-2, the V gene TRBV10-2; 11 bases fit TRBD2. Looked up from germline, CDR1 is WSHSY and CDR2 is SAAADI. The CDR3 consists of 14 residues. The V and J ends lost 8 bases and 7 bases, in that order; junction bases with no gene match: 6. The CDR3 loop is CASCTSGSIGELFS. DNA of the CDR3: TGCGCCAGCTGTACTAGCGGGAGCATCGGGGAGCTGTTTTCT.

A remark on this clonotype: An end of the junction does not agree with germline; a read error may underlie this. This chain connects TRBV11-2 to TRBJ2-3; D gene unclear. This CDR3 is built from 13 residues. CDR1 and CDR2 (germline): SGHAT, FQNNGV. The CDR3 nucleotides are TGTGCCAGCAGCTTAGGGTCAGAGGATACGCATTGTTTT. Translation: CASSLGSEDTHCF.

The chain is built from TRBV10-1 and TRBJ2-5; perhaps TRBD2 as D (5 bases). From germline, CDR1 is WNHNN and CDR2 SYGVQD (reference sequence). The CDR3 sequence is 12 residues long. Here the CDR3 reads CARPTMGDTQYF. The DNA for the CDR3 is TGCGCTAGACCCACCATGGGAGATACCCAGTACTTC.

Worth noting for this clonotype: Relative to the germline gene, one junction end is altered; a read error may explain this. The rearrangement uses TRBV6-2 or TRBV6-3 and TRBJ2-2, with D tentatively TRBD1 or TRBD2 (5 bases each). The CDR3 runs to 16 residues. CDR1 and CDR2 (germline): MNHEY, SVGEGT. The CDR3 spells CASNHLGHRLTGELSF. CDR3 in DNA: TGTGCCAGCAATCACCTTGGACACAGGCTAACCGGGGAGCTGTCTTTT.

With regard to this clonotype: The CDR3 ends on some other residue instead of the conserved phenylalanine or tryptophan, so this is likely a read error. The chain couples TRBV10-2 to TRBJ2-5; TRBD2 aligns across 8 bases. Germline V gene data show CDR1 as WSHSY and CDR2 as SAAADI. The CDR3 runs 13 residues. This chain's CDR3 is CPSSEREHETQYL. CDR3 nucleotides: TGCCCCAGCAGTGAGCGGGAGCATGAGACCCAGTACTTA.

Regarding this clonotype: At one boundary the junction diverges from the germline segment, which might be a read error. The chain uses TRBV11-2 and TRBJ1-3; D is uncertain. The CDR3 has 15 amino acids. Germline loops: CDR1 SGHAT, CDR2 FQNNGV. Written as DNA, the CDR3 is TGTGCCGGCAGCGCAGGCATGAACTCTGGGAACACCATATTTTTT. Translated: CAGSAGMNSGNTIFF.

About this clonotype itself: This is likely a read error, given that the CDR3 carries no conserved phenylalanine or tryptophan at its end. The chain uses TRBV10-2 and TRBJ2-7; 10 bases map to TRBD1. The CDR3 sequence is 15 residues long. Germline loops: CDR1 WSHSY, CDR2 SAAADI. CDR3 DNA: TGCGCCAGCAGTGGATGGGACAGGGGCTCCTACGAACAGTACTCC. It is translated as CASSGWDRGSYEQYS.

CDR3 nucleotide sequence: TGCGGCGCAGACGGGACAGGGGGCGTTGAACAGTTCTTC. Its protein product is CGADGTGGVEQFF. The chain combines TRBV29-1 with TRBJ2-1; 12 nucleotides align to TRBD1. Germline CDR1 reads SQVTM; CDR2 reads ANQGSEA. The CDR3 runs to 13 residues.

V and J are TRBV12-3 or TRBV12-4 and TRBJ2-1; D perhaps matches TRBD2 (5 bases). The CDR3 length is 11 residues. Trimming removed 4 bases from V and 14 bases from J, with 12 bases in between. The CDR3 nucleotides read TGTGCCAGCAGTTACGGGAACGACGAGTTCTTC. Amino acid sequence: CASSYGNDEFF.